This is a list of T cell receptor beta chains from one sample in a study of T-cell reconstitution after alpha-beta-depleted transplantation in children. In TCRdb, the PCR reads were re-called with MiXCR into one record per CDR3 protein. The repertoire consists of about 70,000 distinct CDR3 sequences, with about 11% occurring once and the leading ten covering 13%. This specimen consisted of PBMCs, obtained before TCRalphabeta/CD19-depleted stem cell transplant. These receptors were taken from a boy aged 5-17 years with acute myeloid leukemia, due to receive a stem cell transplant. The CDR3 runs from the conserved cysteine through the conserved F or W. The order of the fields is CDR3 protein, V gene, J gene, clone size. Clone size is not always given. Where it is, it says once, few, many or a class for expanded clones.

CDR3 protein: CSARGPGPSIETQYF; V gene: TRBV20-1; J gene: TRBJ2-5; clone size: many
CDR3 protein: CASSLVEPRPEAFF; V gene: TRBV5-1; J gene: TRBJ1-1; clone size: few
CDR3 protein: CASTRPTYNEQFF; V gene: TRBV19; J gene: TRBJ2-1; clone size: many
CDR3 protein: CASSQRVGGETQYF; V gene: TRBV4-3; J gene: TRBJ2-5; clone size: many
CDR3 protein: CASSLYSGAALETEAFF; V gene: TRBV5-1; J gene: TRBJ1-1; clone size: many
CDR3 protein: CASSLSPWEETQYF; V gene: TRBV3-1; J gene: TRBJ2-5; clone size: many
CDR3 protein: CASRGTGRSQHF; V gene: TRBV27; J gene: TRBJ1-5; clone size: many
CDR3 protein: CSVDGRLAKSLQFF; V gene: TRBV29-1; J gene: TRBJ2-1; clone size: many
CDR3 protein: CATHEGSDQPQHF; V gene: TRBV24-1; J gene: TRBJ1-5; clone size: many
CDR3 protein: CATQQGLNQPQHF; V gene: TRBV24-1; J gene: TRBJ1-5; clone size: many
CDR3 protein: CATSREGAVRATGELFF; V gene: TRBV15; J gene: TRBJ2-2; clone size: many
CDR3 protein: CASSQIWQGGDEQFF; V gene: TRBV4-2; J gene: TRBJ2-1; clone size: many
CDR3 protein: CASSPGLGGNQPQHF; V gene: TRBV6-1; J gene: TRBJ1-5; clone size: many
CDR3 protein: CASSMPPGLGGNTIYF; V gene: TRBV19; J gene: TRBJ1-3; clone size: many
CDR3 protein: CASSWGSGGTDTQYF; V gene: TRBV12-3/TRBV12-4; J gene: TRBJ2-3; clone size: many
CDR3 protein: CASSPEASGLAEQFF; V gene: TRBV18; J gene: TRBJ2-1; clone size: many
CDR3 protein: CSVPNTGELFF; V gene: TRBV20-1; J gene: TRBJ2-2; clone size: many
CDR3 protein: CASSPGQGASSGANVLTF; V gene: TRBV9; J gene: TRBJ2-6; clone size: many
CDR3 protein: CASSYPTSRGVARNQPQHF; V gene: TRBV6-5; J gene: TRBJ1-5; clone size: -
CDR3 protein: CASPSRQNTNEQFF; V gene: TRBV2; J gene: TRBJ2-1; clone size: many
CDR3 protein: CASSLEGGANTGELFF; V gene: TRBV5-1; J gene: TRBJ2-2; clone size: many
CDR3 protein: CASSLEGRGLGEKLFF; V gene: TRBV5-5; J gene: TRBJ1-4; clone size: many
CDR3 protein: CASSEPGRPRSEAFF; V gene: TRBV25-1; J gene: TRBJ1-1; clone size: many
CDR3 protein: CSARGGSWSFPGVEQYF; V gene: TRBV20-1; J gene: TRBJ2-7; clone size: many
CDR3 protein: CASSQDFGGGGITGELFF; V gene: TRBV3-1; J gene: TRBJ2-2; clone size: many
CDR3 protein: CASTPGDSEFF; V gene: TRBV6-6; J gene: TRBJ2-1; clone size: many
CDR3 protein: CASNLGPQNTEAFF; V gene: TRBV7-2; J gene: TRBJ1-1; clone size: -
CDR3 protein: CASSLKGRGYTF; V gene: TRBV27; J gene: TRBJ1-2; clone size: many
CDR3 protein: CASSSTAVLGTDTQYF; V gene: TRBV7-9; J gene: TRBJ2-3; clone size: many
CDR3 protein: CASSLSPTYRGPETQYF; V gene: TRBV12-3/TRBV12-4; J gene: TRBJ2-5; clone size: many
CDR3 protein: CASSLHRFNEQFF; V gene: TRBV5-1; J gene: TRBJ2-1; clone size: many
CDR3 protein: CASSPPGTWESGANVLTF; V gene: TRBV18; J gene: TRBJ2-6; clone size: many
CDR3 protein: CASSLTGGSSYEQYF; V gene: TRBV12-3/TRBV12-4; J gene: TRBJ2-7; clone size: many
CDR3 protein: CASSPVRGSGYTF; V gene: TRBV4-2; J gene: TRBJ1-2; clone size: many
CDR3 protein: CASSVLAGGEQFF; V gene: TRBV7-9; J gene: TRBJ2-1; clone size: many
CDR3 protein: CASSLEVSGANVLTF; V gene: TRBV7-2; J gene: TRBJ2-6; clone size: many
CDR3 protein: CASSQAFGSGRLNTEAFF; V gene: TRBV3-1; J gene: TRBJ1-1; clone size: few
CDR3 protein: CASSPGVVTDTQYF; V gene: TRBV5-4; J gene: TRBJ2-3; clone size: many
CDR3 protein: CASSLAGGTYNEQFF; V gene: TRBV5-1; J gene: TRBJ2-1; clone size: many
CDR3 protein: CASSLDPGGNGNTIYF; V gene: TRBV7-9; J gene: TRBJ1-3; clone size: many
CDR3 protein: CASSSNVLAGRETQYF; V gene: TRBV3-1; J gene: TRBJ2-5; clone size: many
CDR3 protein: CASSVSGANVLTF; V gene: TRBV25-1; J gene: TRBJ2-6; clone size: many
CDR3 protein: CASSQDWDIAKNIQYF; V gene: TRBV3-1; J gene: TRBJ2-4; clone size: many
CDR3 protein: CSARLAGAWNEQFF; V gene: TRBV20-1; J gene: TRBJ2-1; clone size: many
CDR3 protein: CATSDLGTQYF; V gene: TRBV24-1; J gene: TRBJ2-5; clone size: many
CDR3 protein: CASSRTRNTEAFF; V gene: TRBV28; J gene: TRBJ1-1; clone size: many
CDR3 protein: CASSPKDTQYF; V gene: TRBV7-2; J gene: TRBJ2-3; clone size: many
CDR3 protein: CSVLVPSGGGGEQFF; V gene: TRBV29-1; J gene: TRBJ2-1; clone size: many
CDR3 protein: CASSQEGRGADTQYF; V gene: TRBV4-3; J gene: TRBJ2-3; clone size: many
CDR3 protein: CSAKSGAYEQYF; V gene: TRBV29-1; J gene: TRBJ2-7; clone size: many
CDR3 protein: CATLLGGPTDTQYF; V gene: TRBV15; J gene: TRBJ2-3; clone size: many
CDR3 protein: CASNTGGPLREQYF; V gene: TRBV10-3; J gene: TRBJ2-7; clone size: many